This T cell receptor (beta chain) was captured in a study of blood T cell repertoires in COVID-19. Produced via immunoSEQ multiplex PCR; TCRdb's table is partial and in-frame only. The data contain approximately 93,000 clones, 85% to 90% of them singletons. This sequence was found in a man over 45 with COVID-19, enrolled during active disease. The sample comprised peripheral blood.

The CDR3 sequence: CASSVLSNSPLHF. The CDR3, as DNA: TGTGCCAGCAGCGTACTCAGTAATTCACCCCTCCACTTT. The chain combines TRBV9 with TRBJ1-6; D gene ambiguous. Germline V lookup: CDR1 SGDLS, CDR2 YYNGEE. V was clipped by 1 base and J by 6 bases, with 5 bases between them. This CDR3 region has 13 residues.